A single sample is the source of the 9 T cell receptor beta chains below, sequenced in a study of blood T cells in healthy people across ages. A sample-barcoded 5' primer and a J-beta primer mix were used in a second PCR of roughly 7 to 11 cycles. TCRdb itself ran the 5' RACE reads through MiXCR, one entry per CDR3 protein. The repertoire consists of about 570,000 distinct CDR3 sequences, with roughly a quarter occurring once and the leading ten covering about 3.3%. These same data were also listed under a study on T cells of mothers and their children.

Sequenced: blood. These receptors all stem from a boy younger than 10 in good health.

The J gene is TRBJ2-1, the V gene TRBV10-3; perhaps D is TRBD1 or TRBD2 (5 bases each). V lost 6 bases to trimming and J lost 0 bases, with 18 bases between them. In germline, CDR1 is ENHRY, CDR2 SYGVKD. CDR3 length equals 17 residues. CDR3 sequence reads: CAISMDFTGPSYNEQFF. The CDR3 DNA is TGTGCCATCAGCATGGACTTTACGGGGCCCTCCTACAATGAGCAGTTCTTC.

The V gene is TRBV14, the J gene TRBJ1-2, with a possible D match to TRBD1 (5 bases). The germline V gene encodes CDR1 SGHDN and CDR2 FVKESK. The CDR3 covers 11 residues. Trimming left V 10 bases short and J 4 bases short, with 10 bases between. CDR3 sequence: CAIDRGYGYTF. DNA of the CDR3: TGTGCCATCGACAGAGGCTATGGCTACACCTTC.

This chain links TRBV2 with TRBJ2-5, with 9 bases that match TRBD2. J lost 2 bases, V lost 4 bases, and 14 bases had no gene match. The CDR3 consists of 18 residues. From germline, CDR1 is SNHLY and CDR2 FYNNEI. CDR3: CASSGGVSGGLPQETQYF. In nucleotides, the CDR3 is TGTGCCAGCAGTGGAGGAGTTAGCGGGGGCTTGCCTCAAGAGACCCAGTACTTC.

The chain joins TRBV12-3 or TRBV12-4 to TRBJ1-6; D gene uncertain. Trimming took 6 bases from V and 9 from J, leaving 12 bases between them. The CDR3 runs to 13 residues. CDR3 amino acids: CASSLEGGSPLHF. In nucleotides, the CDR3 is TGTGCCAGCAGCCTAGAAGGCGGTTCACCCCTCCACTTT.

The rearrangement joins TRBV25-1 to TRBJ2-5; D is ambiguous. Germline assignment: CDR1 MGHDK and CDR2 SYGVNS. The CDR3 extends over 11 amino acids. V was trimmed by 7 bases and J by 6 bases, leaving 9 bases between them. The CDR3 is CASTSLQTQYF. In DNA form, the CDR3 reads TGTGCCAGCACTAGTTTGCAGACCCAGTACTTC.

The chain employs TRBV20-1 and TRBJ2-2; D is unresolved. This CDR3 contains 12 residues. Germline CDR1 and CDR2: DFQATT and SNEGSKA (reference sequence). The V end was cut by 1 base, the J end by 5 bases, with 5 bases between. The CDR3, as DNA: TGCAGTGCTAGAGGGGGAACCGGGGAGCTGTTTTTT. Protein sequence: CSARGGTGELFF.

This clonotype was counted between two and nine times. The chain has TRBV25-1 and TRBJ2-5, with D perhaps matching TRBD2 (5 bases). The CDR3 covers 12 residues. The V end was cut by 8 bases, the J end by 7 bases, with 14 bases between. Germline assignment: CDR1 MGHDK and CDR2 SYGVNS. The CDR3 protein is CASAEGLGTQYF. The CDR3 DNA reads as TGTGCCAGCGCCGAGGGCCTTGGGACCCAGTACTTC.

The chain employs TRBV27 and TRBJ2-7; 8 nucleotides match TRBD1. The germline CDR1 and CDR2 sequences are MNHEY and SMNVEV (reference sequence). The CDR3 runs to 13 residues. V dropped 5 bases and J dropped 6; count of bases not matched to a gene: 6. CDR3 DNA: TGTGCCAGCAGTCTTGAGACAGGGGCCGAGCAGTACTTC. It is translated as CASSLETGAEQYF.

This clonotype was picked up a small number of times. The chain uses TRBV24-1 and TRBJ2-5; TRBD1 might be the D (6 bases). The V gene lost 3 bases and the J gene lost 4 bases, with 14 bases spanning the gap. The germline CDR1 and CDR2 sequences are KGHDR and SFDVKD. CDR3 length equals 15 residues. CDR3: CATSDPSGDRETQYF. In DNA form, the CDR3 reads TGTGCCACCAGTGATCCCTCAGGGGATAGAGAGACCCAGTACTTC.